Here is one T cell receptor beta chain with its context. Its antigen is undetermined. TCRdb's table, derived via immunoSEQ multiplex PCR, lists solely in-frame clones and lacks some. This table holds around 68,000 clones, more than 75% found once. Germline CDR1 reads SGHNT; CDR2 reads YYREEE (reference sequence). Trimming at V came to 0 bases and at J to 2 bases, leaving 1 base not matched to a gene. The CDR3 totals 15 residues. The data originate from a study of OX40 agonist ivuxolimab in advanced cancers. Study information: Head and neck, renal cell, melanoma or hepatocellular carcinoma were the cancers that dose-escalation patients had. Therapy given before enrollment (anti-PD-1, anti-PD-L1 or anti-CTLA-4) was allowed, and 40% had some.

Study-wide points: Antigens targeted by the expanded peripheral T cells were not determined.

The input for sequencing was CD4+ or CD8+ T cells sorted from blood, taken in a trial of the OX40 agonist ivuxolimab. The TCR comes from an adult with an advanced solid tumor such as melanoma, head and neck, liver or kidney cancer. This rearrangement joins TRBV5-4 to TRBJ2-5; 10 bases fit TRBD2. Here the CDR3 reads CASSLELAGQETQYF. Here the CDR3 DNA reads TGTGCCAGCAGCTTGGAACTAGCGGGGCAAGAGACCCAGTACTTC.